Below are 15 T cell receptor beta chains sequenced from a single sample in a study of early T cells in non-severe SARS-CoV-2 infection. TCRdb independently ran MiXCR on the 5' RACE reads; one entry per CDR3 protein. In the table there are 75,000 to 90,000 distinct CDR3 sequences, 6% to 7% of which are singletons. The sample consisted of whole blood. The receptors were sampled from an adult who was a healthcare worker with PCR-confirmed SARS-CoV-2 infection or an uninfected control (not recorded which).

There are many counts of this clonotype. The CDR3 region is CASRQGDLFTDTQYF. The CDR3 coding sequence is TGTGCCAGCAGGCAGGGGGACCTCTTCACAGATACGCAGTATTTT. J is TRBJ2-3 and V is TRBV12-3 or TRBV12-4, with 7 nucleotides matching TRBD1. After removal of 6 bases from V and 2 bases from J, the junction contained 8 bases not matched to a gene. CDR3 length equals 15 residues.

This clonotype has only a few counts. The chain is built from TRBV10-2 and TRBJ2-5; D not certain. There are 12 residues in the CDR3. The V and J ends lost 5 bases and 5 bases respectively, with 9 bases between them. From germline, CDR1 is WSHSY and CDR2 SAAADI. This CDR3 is CASSRVGETQYF. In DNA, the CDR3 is TGCGCCAGCAGTCGGGTTGGGGAGACCCAGTACTTC.

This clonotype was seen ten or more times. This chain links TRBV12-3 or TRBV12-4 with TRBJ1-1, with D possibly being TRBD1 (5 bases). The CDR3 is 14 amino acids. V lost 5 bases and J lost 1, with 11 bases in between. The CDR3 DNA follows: TGTGCCAGCAGTAGAAACAGGTGGAACACTGAAGCTTTCTTT. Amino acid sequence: CASSRNRWNTEAFF.

The chain's CDR3 is CASRQGRTDTQYF. CDR3 bases: TGTGCCAGCAGACAGGGGAGGACAGATACGCAGTATTTT. V and J are TRBV28 and TRBJ2-3; tentatively, D is TRBD1 (7 bases). V was clipped by 6 bases and J by 3 bases, with 10 bases between them. The CDR3 totals 13 residues. The V gene's germline CDR1 is MDHEN and CDR2 SYDVKM.

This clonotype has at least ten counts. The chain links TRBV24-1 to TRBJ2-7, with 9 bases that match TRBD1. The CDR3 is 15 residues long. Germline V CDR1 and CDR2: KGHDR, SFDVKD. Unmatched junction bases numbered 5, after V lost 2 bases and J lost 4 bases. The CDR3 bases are TGTGCCACCAGTGATTCCGGGACAGGGACATACGAGCAGTACTTC. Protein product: CATSDSGTGTYEQYF.

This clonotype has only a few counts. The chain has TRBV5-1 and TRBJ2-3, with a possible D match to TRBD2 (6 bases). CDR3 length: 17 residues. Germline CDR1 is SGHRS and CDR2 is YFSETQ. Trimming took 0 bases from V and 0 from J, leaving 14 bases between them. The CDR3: CASSLGTSHYSTDTQYF. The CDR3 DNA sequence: TGCGCCAGCAGCTTGGGAACTAGCCACTATAGCACAGATACGCAGTATTTT.

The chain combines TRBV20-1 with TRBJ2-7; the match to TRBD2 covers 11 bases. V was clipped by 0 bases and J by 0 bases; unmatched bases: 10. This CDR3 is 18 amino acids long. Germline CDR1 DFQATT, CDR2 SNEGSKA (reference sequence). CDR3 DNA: TGCAGTGCTAGAGATGATGGTCTAGCGGGAGGTAGCTCCTACGAGCAGTACTTC. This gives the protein CSARDDGLAGGSSYEQYF.

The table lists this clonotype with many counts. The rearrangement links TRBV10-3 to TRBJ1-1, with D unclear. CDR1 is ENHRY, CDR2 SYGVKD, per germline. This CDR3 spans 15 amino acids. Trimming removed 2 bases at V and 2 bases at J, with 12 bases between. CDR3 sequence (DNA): TGTGCCATCAGTGAGGAGGGCAGTCCTAACACTGAAGCTTTCTTT. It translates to CAISEEGSPNTEAFF.

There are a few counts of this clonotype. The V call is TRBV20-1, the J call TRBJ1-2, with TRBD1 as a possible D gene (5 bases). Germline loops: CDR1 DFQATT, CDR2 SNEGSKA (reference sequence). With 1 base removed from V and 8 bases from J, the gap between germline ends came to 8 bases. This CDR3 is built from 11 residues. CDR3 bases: TGCAGTGCTAGAGTAGGGGAGGGCTACACCTTC. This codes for CSARVGEGYTF.

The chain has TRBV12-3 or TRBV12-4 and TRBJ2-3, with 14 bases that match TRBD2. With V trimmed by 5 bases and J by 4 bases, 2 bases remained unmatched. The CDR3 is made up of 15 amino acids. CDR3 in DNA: TGTGCCAGCAGTCTGACTAGCGGGAGGGCAGATACGCAGTATTTT. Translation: CASSLTSGRADTQYF.

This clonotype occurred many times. DNA for the CDR3: TGTGCCAGCAGTTACGGGACCTCAGGGAGCAATCAGCCCCAGCATTTT. This encodes CASSYGTSGSNQPQHF. The rearrangement joins TRBV6-6 to TRBJ1-5; TRBD1 might be the D (5 bases). The CDR3 runs to 16 residues. Trimming left V 2 bases short and J 1 base short, with 12 bases between. Germline values: CDR1 MNHNY, CDR2 SVGAGI (reference sequence).

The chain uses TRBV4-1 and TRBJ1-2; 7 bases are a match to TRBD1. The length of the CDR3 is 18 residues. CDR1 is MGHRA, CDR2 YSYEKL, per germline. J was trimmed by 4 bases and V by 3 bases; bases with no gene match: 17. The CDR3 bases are TGCGCCAGCAGCCAGACCCTTACTCACCGGGACAGAAGCTATGGCTACACCTTC. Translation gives CASSQTLTHRDRSYGYTF.

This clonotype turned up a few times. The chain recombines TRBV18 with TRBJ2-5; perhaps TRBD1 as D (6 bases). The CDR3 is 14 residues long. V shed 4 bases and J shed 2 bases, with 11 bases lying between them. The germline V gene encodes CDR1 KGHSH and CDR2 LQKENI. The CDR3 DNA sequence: TGTGCCAGCTCACGTCAGGGGTCTCAAGAGACCCAGTACTTC. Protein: CASSRQGSQETQYF.

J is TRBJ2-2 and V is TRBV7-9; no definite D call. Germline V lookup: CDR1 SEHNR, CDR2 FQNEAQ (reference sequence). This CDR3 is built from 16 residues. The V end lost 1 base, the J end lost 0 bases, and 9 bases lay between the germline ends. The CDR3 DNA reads TGTGCCAGCAGCTTAGGAAGTGGAGCGAACACCGGGGAGCTGTTTTTT. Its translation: CASSLGSGANTGELFF. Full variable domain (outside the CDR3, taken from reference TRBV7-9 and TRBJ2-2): DTGVSQNPRHKITKRGQNVTFRCDPISEHNRLYWYRQTLGQGPEFLTYFQNEAQLEKSRLLSDRFSAERPKGSFSTLEIQRTEQGDSAMYLCASSLGSGANTGELFFGEGSRLTVL.

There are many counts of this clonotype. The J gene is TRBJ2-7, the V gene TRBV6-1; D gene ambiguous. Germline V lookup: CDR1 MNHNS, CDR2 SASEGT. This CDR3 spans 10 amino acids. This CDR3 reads CALRPEEQYF. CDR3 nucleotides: TGTGCTCTTAGGCCGGAGGAGCAGTACTTC.